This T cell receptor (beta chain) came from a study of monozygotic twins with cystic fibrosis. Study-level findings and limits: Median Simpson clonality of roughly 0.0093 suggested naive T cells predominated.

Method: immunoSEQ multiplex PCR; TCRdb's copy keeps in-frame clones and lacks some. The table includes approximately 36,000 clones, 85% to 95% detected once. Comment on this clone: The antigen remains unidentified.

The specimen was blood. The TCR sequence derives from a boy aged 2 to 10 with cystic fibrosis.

CDR3 DNA sequence: TGTGCCAGCAGCTTAGGAGACTACGAGCAGTACTTC. It codes for CASSLGDYEQYF. The gene calls are TRBV7-3 and TRBJ2-7; D is undetermined. V dropped 2 bases and J dropped 3 bases, with 5 bases sitting between them. The germline V gene encodes CDR1 SGHTA and CDR2 FQGTGA. This CDR3 contains 12 residues.